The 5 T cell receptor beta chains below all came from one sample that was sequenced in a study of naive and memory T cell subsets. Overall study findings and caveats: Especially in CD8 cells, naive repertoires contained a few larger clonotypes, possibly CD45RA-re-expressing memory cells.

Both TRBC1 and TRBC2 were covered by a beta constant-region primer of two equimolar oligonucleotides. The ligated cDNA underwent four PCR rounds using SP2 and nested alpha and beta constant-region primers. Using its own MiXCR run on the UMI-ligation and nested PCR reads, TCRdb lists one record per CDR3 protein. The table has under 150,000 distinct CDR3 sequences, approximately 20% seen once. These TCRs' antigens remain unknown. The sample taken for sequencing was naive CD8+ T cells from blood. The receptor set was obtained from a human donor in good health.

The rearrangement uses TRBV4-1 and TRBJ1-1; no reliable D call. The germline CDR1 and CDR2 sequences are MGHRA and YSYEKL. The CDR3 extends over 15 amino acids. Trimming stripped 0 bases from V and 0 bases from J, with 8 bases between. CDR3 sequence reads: CASSQEPGMNTEAFF. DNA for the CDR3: TGCGCCAGCAGCCAAGAGCCCGGAATGAACACTGAAGCTTTCTTT.

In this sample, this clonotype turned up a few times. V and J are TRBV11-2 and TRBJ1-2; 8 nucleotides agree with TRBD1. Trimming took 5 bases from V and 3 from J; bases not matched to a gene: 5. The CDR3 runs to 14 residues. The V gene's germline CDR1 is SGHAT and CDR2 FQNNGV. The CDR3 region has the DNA TGTGCCAGCAGCCCCGGACAGGGCGACTATGGCTACACCTTC. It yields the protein CASSPGQGDYGYTF.

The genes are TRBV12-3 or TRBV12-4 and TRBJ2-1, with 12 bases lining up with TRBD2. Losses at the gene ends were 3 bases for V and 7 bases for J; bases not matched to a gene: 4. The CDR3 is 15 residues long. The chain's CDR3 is CASSFFLAGGNEQFF. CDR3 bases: TGTGCCAGCAGTTTCTTCCTAGCGGGAGGGAATGAGCAGTTCTTC.

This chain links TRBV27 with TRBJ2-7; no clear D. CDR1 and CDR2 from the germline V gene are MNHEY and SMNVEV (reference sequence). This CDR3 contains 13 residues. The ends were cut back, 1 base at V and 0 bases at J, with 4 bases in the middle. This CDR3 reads CASSLYLSYEQYF. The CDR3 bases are TGTGCCAGCAGTTTATACCTCTCCTACGAGCAGTACTTC.

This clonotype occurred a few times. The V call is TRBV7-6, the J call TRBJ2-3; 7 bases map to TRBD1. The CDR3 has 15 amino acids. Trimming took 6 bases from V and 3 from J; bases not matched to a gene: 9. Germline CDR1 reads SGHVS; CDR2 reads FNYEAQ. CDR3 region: CASRPGQLRTDTQYF. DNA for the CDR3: TGTGCCAGCAGACCGGGACAGCTCCGAACAGATACGCAGTATTTT.